A few counts support the clone carrying this T cell receptor beta chain. Its matching antigen is unknown. The data stem from a study of human T cells and chemical hapten exposure. Study in general: Donors were sensitized with 2% DPC on the upper inner arm. Diphenylcyclopropenone was applied weekly to patients' scalps across the approximately 25-week study.

The time point is: patch test 2, 6 weeks after DPC sensitization. Treatment defined: therapeutic diphenylcyclopropenone sensitization with weekly scalp DPC. Study results and caveats: Sensitizing with DPC caused no change in TCRs above 1 in 1000 frequency. The study found expanded TCRs formed significantly more large CDR3 similarity clusters than controls.

V was trimmed by 2 bases and J by 0 bases, leaving 10 bases between them. The length of the CDR3 is 16 residues. Germline V gives CDR1 LGHDT, CDR2 YNNKEL (reference sequence). One entry per CDR3 protein results from TCRdb running MiXCR on the RACE reads. The sample contains over 85,000 distinct CDR3 sequences, 9.3% of which appear only once. The chain has TRBV3-1 and TRBJ1-4; D gene ambiguous. The sequenced sample was whole blood, obtained in connection with sensitization to the hapten diphenylcyclopropenone (DPC). The origin of this receptor is a woman in her thirties or forties with alopecia areata. Some clones in this sample may be carry-over from other donors' samples. In DNA form, the CDR3 reads TGTGCCAGCAGCCAAACCCCCAGCGCAACTAATGAAAAACTGTTTTTT. This encodes CASSQTPSATNEKLFF.